The 30 T cell receptor beta chains listed next were all sequenced from one sample in a study of OX40 agonist ivuxolimab in advanced cancers. The table came from immunoSEQ multiplex PCR; TCRdb's copy has only in-frame clones and leaves some out. The sample records approximately 70,000 clones, approximately 90% being singletons. This material consisted of CD4+ or CD8+ T cells sorted from blood, taken in a trial of the OX40 agonist ivuxolimab. The receptors were sampled from an adult with an advanced solid tumor such as melanoma, head and neck, liver or kidney cancer.

With regard to this clone: An end of the junction does not agree with germline; a read error may underlie this. V usage is TRBV7-7 and J usage is TRBJ2-5; D gene unclear. This CDR3 is built from 14 residues. Germline CDR1 reads SSHAT; CDR2 reads FNYEAQ (reference sequence). The CDR3: CASSLVGWGETQYF. The CDR3 DNA follows: TGTGCTAGCAGCTTAGTGGGGTGGGGAGAGACCCAGTACTTC.

This chain links TRBV19 with TRBJ1-2; 7 bases are a match to TRBD1. The CDR3 is 13 residues long. Germline V gene sequence: CDR1 LNHDA, CDR2 SQIVND (reference sequence). V shed 4 bases, J shed 2 bases, and the junction held 1 base outside the gene matches. The CDR3 here is CASSKQGNYGYTF. CDR3 bases: TGTGCCAGTAGTAAACAGGGGAACTATGGCTACACCTTC.

The V gene is TRBV10-3, the J gene TRBJ2-3, with 9 bases matching TRBD1. The junction had 3 bases not matched to a gene; V was cut back by 2 bases and J by 0 bases. CDR1 is ENHRY, CDR2 SYGVKD, per germline. The CDR3 loop spans 16 amino acids. The CDR3 is CAISEGTGRSTDTQYF. The DNA of the CDR3 is TGTGCCATCAGTGAGGGGACAGGGCGTAGCACAGATACGCAGTATTTT.

The CDR3 bases are TGTGCCAGCAGCTTAGATCCAGTACAGGGCCACGAGCAGTACTTC. It is translated as CASSLDPVQGHEQYF. The gene calls are TRBV7-2 and TRBJ2-7, with D perhaps TRBD1 (6 bases). The V gene's germline CDR1 is SGHTA and CDR2 FQGNSA. The CDR3 sequence is 15 residues long. Trimming left V 1 base short and J 5 bases short, with 15 bases between. Variable domain in full (rest from reference TRBV7-2 and TRBJ2-7): GAGVSQSPSNKVTEKGKDVELRCDPISGHTALYWYRQSLGQGLEFLIYFQGNSAPDKSGLPSDRFSAERTGGSVSTLTIQRTQQEDSAVYLCASSLDPVQGHEQYFGPGTRLTVT.

CDR3 residues: CASSAPGQGAVSEQFF. Here the CDR3 DNA reads TGTGCCAGCAGTGCACCGGGACAGGGGGCTGTCAGTGAGCAGTTCTTC. J is TRBJ2-1 and V is TRBV27; 12 bases are shared with TRBD1. This CDR3 has 16 amino acids. The germline gives CDR1 MNHEY, CDR2 SMNVEV (reference sequence). Trimming cost V 5 bases and J 9 bases; bases outside gene matches: 11.

This clone turned up a few times. V gene TRBV21-1 combines with J gene TRBJ1-2; TRBD1 is the table's D call and was not checked against the DNA. TRBV21-1 is a known pseudogene. The CDR3 has 15 amino acids. The CDR3 DNA reads TGTGCCAGCAGCAAACGACAGGACCATAACTATGGCTACACCTTC. Its translation: CASSKRQDHNYGYTF.

CDR3 nucleotides: TGCGCCAGCAGCCCCCTTCGCGACAGGCTTAGCAATCAGCCCCAGCATTTT. Translation: CASSPLRDRLSNQPQHF. This rearrangement joins TRBV5-1 to TRBJ1-5, with a possible D match to TRBD1 (6 bases). Germline V gene data show CDR1 as SGHRS and CDR2 as YFSETQ. This CDR3 contains 17 residues. Trimming shortened V by 4 bases and J by 0 bases, and 17 bases separated the two germline ends.

This rearrangement joins TRBV6-5 to TRBJ1-1, with no clear D. Germline V gene lookup returns CDR1 MNHEY and CDR2 SVGAGI. The CDR3 consists of 14 residues. Trimming removed 6 bases at V and 1 base at J, with 12 bases between. The CDR3: CASSPDGRNTEAFF. For the CDR3, the DNA is TGTGCCAGCAGCCCGGACGGGCGGAACACTGAAGCTTTCTTT.

J is TRBJ2-2 and V is TRBV6-1; D not certain. This CDR3 contains 15 residues. The germline V and J ends were trimmed by 6 bases and 1 base, with 12 bases remaining between them. Germline V gene lookup returns CDR1 MNHNS and CDR2 SASEGT. As DNA, the CDR3 is TGTGCCAGCAGCGTTGTCTGGGGGAACACCGGGGAGCTGTTTTTT. Its translation: CASSVVWGNTGELFF.

The chain is built from TRBV5-1 and TRBJ1-4; D call uncertain. CDR3 length equals 17 residues. CDR1 is SGHRS, CDR2 YFSETQ, per germline. V dropped 2 bases and J dropped 4 bases, with 18 bases sitting between them. This CDR3 reads CASSLTWVGPYNEKLFF. CDR3 coding DNA: TGCGCCAGCAGCTTAACTTGGGTGGGCCCCTATAATGAAAAACTGTTTTTT.

The rearrangement uses TRBV11-2 and TRBJ1-6; D gene uncertain. V shed 4 bases and J shed 7 bases, with 2 bases lying between them. CDR3 length: 11 amino acids. Germline CDR1 SGHAT, CDR2 FQNNGV. This chain's CDR3 is CASSSNSPLHF. The CDR3 coding sequence is TGTGCCAGCAGCTCAAATTCACCCCTCCACTTT.

This chain uses TRBV27 with TRBJ2-5; 9 bases are a match to TRBD1. The J segment lost 5 bases and the V segment lost 0 bases, leaving 1 base of the junction unmatched. The CDR3 extends over 14 amino acids. From germline, CDR1 is MNHEY and CDR2 SMNVEV (reference sequence). The CDR3 region has the DNA TGTGCCAGCAGTTTATCGACAGGGGGTGAGACCCAGTACTTC. Translated, it gives CASSLSTGGETQYF.

The chain uses TRBV5-4 and TRBJ1-2; D possibly corresponds to TRBD1 (6 bases). The germline V gene has CDR1 SGHNT and CDR2 YYREEE (reference sequence). The CDR3 length is 14 residues. Trimming shortened V by 5 bases and J by 3 bases, and 14 bases separated the two germline ends. DNA of the CDR3: TGTGCCAGCAGTTCTGGAGGGGGAGACTATGGCTACACCTTC. It translates to CASSSGGGDYGYTF.

This clone has just one count. This chain links TRBV5-1 with TRBJ2-1; D not certain. With 0 bases removed from V and 7 bases from J, the gap between germline ends came to 14 bases. The CDR3 sequence is 15 residues long. CDR1 is SGHRS and CDR2 is YFSETQ in the germline V gene. The CDR3 coding sequence is TGCGCCAGCAGCTTGGCCTCGAGAGGCATGAATGAGCAGTTCTTC. Translation gives CASSLASRGMNEQFF.

J is TRBJ2-7 and V is TRBV4-1; possible D gene TRBD2, 6 bases. There are 15 residues in the CDR3. Trimming took 4 bases from V and 0 from J, leaving 13 bases between them. Germline V CDR1 and CDR2: MGHRA, YSYEKL. The CDR3 sequence: CASSREVGASYEQYF. In DNA, the CDR3 is TGCGCCAGCAGCCGGGAGGTCGGGGCCTCCTACGAGCAGTACTTC.

CDR3 in DNA: TGTGCCAGCAGTTACTCCGGACAGACGAACACTGAAGCTTTCTTT. It yields the protein CASSYSGQTNTEAFF. The chain uses TRBV6-5 and TRBJ1-1; maybe TRBD1 (6 bases). V was clipped by 0 bases and J by 1 base, with 9 bases between them. There are 15 residues in the CDR3. Germline CDR1 reads MNHEY; CDR2 reads SVGAGI.

The chain employs TRBV19 and TRBJ2-7; D might be TRBD2 (5 bases). The CDR3 covers 13 residues. From germline, CDR1 is LNHDA and CDR2 SQIVND (reference sequence). V lost 0 bases and J 4 bases, leaving 7 bases between the germline ends. The CDR3 reads CASSIDRGYEQYF. The CDR3 nucleotides read TGTGCCAGTAGTATAGATCGGGGATACGAGCAGTACTTC.

The chain carries TRBV5-4 and TRBJ2-3; D may be TRBD1 (5 bases). CDR1 is SGHNT, CDR2 YYREEE, per germline (reference sequence). The CDR3 runs to 14 residues. The ends were cut back, 4 bases at V and 2 bases at J, with 11 bases in the middle. CDR3 DNA sequence: TGTGCCAGCAGCCCCGACAGACCCACAGATACGCAGTATTTT. It encodes CASSPDRPTDTQYF.

The V call is TRBV5-1, the J call TRBJ2-7; D perhaps matches TRBD1 (6 bases). Germline V lookup: CDR1 SGHRS, CDR2 YFSETQ. The V end was cut by 0 bases, the J end by 2 bases, with 15 bases between. CDR3 length: 16 residues. The CDR3 nucleotides are TGCGCCAGCAGCTTGGGCAGGGGCGGAACCACCTACGAGCAGTACTTC. Translation gives CASSLGRGGTTYEQYF.

The gene calls are TRBV4-1 and TRBJ2-5; 9 bases are a match to TRBD2. CDR3 size: 15 residues. The germline CDR1 and CDR2 sequences are MGHRA and YSYEKL. V lost 4 bases to trimming and J lost 2 bases; unmatched junction nucleotides: 5. The CDR3 here is CASSRSGGKQETQYF. The CDR3 bases are TGCGCCAGCAGCCGTAGCGGGGGAAAACAAGAGACCCAGTACTTC.

The rearrangement joins TRBV7-6 to TRBJ2-3; D remains unclear. Germline-derived CDR1 and CDR2 are SGHVS and FNYEAQ. The germline V and J ends were trimmed by 5 bases and 6 bases, with 12 bases remaining between them. The CDR3 contains 13 residues. The CDR3 coding sequence is TGTGCCAGCAGCGTATCAATAGGGGATACGCAGTATTTT. It specifies CASSVSIGDTQYF. Full variable domain (rest looked up from reference TRBV7-6 and TRBJ2-3): GAGVSQSPRYKVTKRGQDVALRCDPISGHVSLYWYRQALGQGPEFLTYFNYEAQQDKSGLPNDRFSAERPEGSISTLTIQRTEQRDSAMYRCASSVSIGDTQYFGPGTRLTVL.

The rearrangement links TRBV11-2 to TRBJ2-3, with D possibly being TRBD1 (6 bases). This CDR3 has 15 amino acids. The V end lost 5 bases, the J end lost 1 base, and 13 bases lay between the germline ends. The V gene's germline CDR1 is SGHAT and CDR2 FQNNGV. CDR3 bases: TGTGCCAGCAGCGTACAGGGAAGCGGCACAGATACGCAGTATTTT. Translating it yields CASSVQGSGTDTQYF.

The chain couples TRBV4-1 to TRBJ1-4; the D is unclear. CDR1 is MGHRA and CDR2 is YSYEKL in the germline V gene. The V end was cut by 0 bases, the J end by 0 bases, with 20 bases between. The CDR3 contains 20 residues. The CDR3 DNA sequence: TGCGCCAGCAGCCAAGAATATTATGGTAGCAGCTTTGCAACTAATGAAAAACTGTTTTTT. Protein: CASSQEYYGSSFATNEKLFF.

The rearrangement links TRBV11-3 to TRBJ2-2; no firm D call. CDR3 length equals 13 residues. V shed 5 bases and J shed 4 bases, with 8 bases lying between them. The germline CDR1 and CDR2 sequences are SGHNT and YENEEA. The CDR3 DNA reads as TGTGCCAGCAGCCCTATAAGCACCGGGGAGCTGTTTTTT. Residues: CASSPISTGELFF. The complete variable domain, with remaining parts taken from reference TRBV11-3 and TRBJ2-2, reads EAGVVQSPRYKIIEKKQPVAFWCNPISGHNTLYWYLQNLGQGPELLIRYENEEAVDDSQLPKDRFSAERLKGVDSTLKIQPAELGDSAVYLCASSPISTGELFFGEGSRLTVL.

V gene TRBV30 combines with J gene TRBJ2-7, with 7 bases aligning to TRBD1. Germline CDR1 and CDR2: GTSNPN and SVGIG (reference sequence). The CDR3 spans 12 residues. Trimming took 7 bases from V and 4 from J; bases not matched to a gene: 7. This CDR3 is CASLKGAYEQYF. The CDR3 DNA reads as TGTGCCTCCCTAAAGGGGGCGTACGAGCAGTACTTC.

V is TRBV25-1 and J is TRBJ1-4, with 9 nucleotides matching TRBD1. The CDR3 is made up of 16 amino acids. From germline, CDR1 is MGHDK and CDR2 SYGVNS. Trimming at V came to 6 bases and at J to 4 bases, leaving 9 bases not matched to a gene. The CDR3 coding sequence is TGTGCCAGCAGCCTTGGACAGGGGATTAATAATGAAAAACTGTTTTTT. Amino acids: CASSLGQGINNEKLFF.

This rearrangement joins TRBV7-9 to TRBJ2-2; weak D call: TRBD1 (6 bases). Germline CDR1 SEHNR, CDR2 FQNEAQ (reference sequence). Trimming pared 6 bases from V and 7 bases from J, leaving 12 bases between. This CDR3 region has 13 residues. The CDR3 spells CASSSGTHGELFF. CDR3 DNA sequence: TGTGCCAGCAGTTCGGGGACACACGGGGAGCTGTTTTTT.

This chain connects TRBV5-1 to TRBJ1-4, with 8 nucleotides matching TRBD1. The V gene end was trimmed by 3 bases and the J gene end by 3 bases; junction bases not matched to a gene: 4. The CDR3 loop spans 15 amino acids. CDR1 is SGHRS, CDR2 YFSETQ, per germline. The CDR3 here is CASSSTGGPNEKLFF. Here the CDR3 DNA reads TGCGCCAGCAGCTCTACAGGGGGACCTAATGAAAAACTGTTTTTT.

This clone has just one count. The J gene is TRBJ2-3, the V gene TRBV5-1, with D tentatively TRBD1 or TRBD2 (6 bases each). The CDR3 extends over 15 amino acids. The ends were cut back, 4 bases at V and 4 bases at J, with 16 bases in the middle. CDR1 and CDR2 (germline): SGHRS, YFSETQ. CDR3 sequence reads: CASSRGGQDPDTQYF. In DNA, the CDR3 is TGCGCCAGCAGCCGAGGGGGGCAAGATCCAGATACGCAGTATTTT.

This chain connects TRBV9 to TRBJ1-3, with unresolved D. V lost 0 bases, J lost 3 bases, and 19 bases lay in between. Germline values: CDR1 SGDLS, CDR2 YYNGEE. There are 18 residues in the CDR3. CDR3 region: CASSVGAVRTGIGNTIYF. CDR3 nucleotides: TGTGCCAGCAGCGTAGGAGCGGTCCGGACGGGGATTGGAAACACCATATATTTT. The complete variable domain, with remaining parts taken from reference TRBV9 and TRBJ1-3, reads DSGVTQTPKHLITATGQRVTLRCSPRSGDLSVYWYQQSLDQGLQFLIQYYNGEERAKGNILERFSAQQFPDLHSELNLSSLELGDSALYFCASSVGAVRTGIGNTIYFGEGSWLTVV.